This T cell receptor beta chain emerged from a study of radiation and T cells in renal cell carcinoma. Regarding the study as a whole: Top tumor clonotypes rose in blood 2 weeks post-radiation, then contracted. Pretreatment tumor biopsies were lacking, so baseline clonotypes are unknown.

Described time point: baseline pretreatment blood. Indicated treatment: 15 Gy SBRT to primary tumor, nephrectomy 4 weeks later. Serial blood draws occurred at baseline and 2 and 4 weeks post-SBRT. The table came from immunoSEQ multiplex PCR; TCRdb's copy has only in-frame clones and leaves some out. The sample contains about 50,000 clones, roughly four fifths of which appear only once. A remark on this clone: What it binds is not known.

The trim removed 6 bases at V and 3 bases at J, leaving 8 bases unmatched. Per germline, CDR1 LGHNA and CDR2 YSLEER. The CDR3 loop spans 15 amino acids. The J gene is TRBJ2-1, the V gene TRBV4-3; 7 bases are a match to TRBD2. The sample here was blood, taken from a patient whose treatment included radiotherapy and nephrectomy. The clonotype was recovered from a woman aged 70-85 years with renal cell carcinoma. The CDR3 region is CASRLGLAVYNEQFF. CDR3 DNA sequence: TGCGCCAGCAGGTTGGGGCTAGCGGTCTACAATGAGCAGTTCTTC.